The present entry profiles one T cell receptor (beta chain) with its context. Germline V lookup: CDR1 SGHAT, CDR2 FQNNGV. Trimming pared 0 bases from V and 8 bases from J, leaving 13 bases between. The CDR3 runs to 14 residues. The data derive from a study of control samples from healthy donors and cancer patients. The table came from immunoSEQ multiplex PCR; TCRdb's copy has only in-frame clones and leaves some out. Altogether about 77,000 clones are present, 85% to 95% being singletons, with the ten largest covering 5% to 6%. The sequenced sample was blood. J is TRBJ1-2 and V is TRBV11-2; D is possibly TRBD1 (5 bases). The sequence derives from a woman between 55 and 75 years old in good health. Written as DNA, the CDR3 is TGTGCCAGCAGCTTAGATAGTCGGGACGGCGGCTACACCTTC. Protein sequence: CASSLDSRDGGYTF.